This T cell receptor (beta chain) was recovered during a study of blood T cell repertoires in COVID-19. Researchers sorted participants into cohorts using their self-reported clinical history. Assay used: immunoSEQ multiplex PCR; TCRdb lists only in-frame clones, some missing. The profile shows some 390,000 clones, around nine tenths of them singletons. Germline values: CDR1 MDHEN, CDR2 SYDVKM. V was clipped by 6 bases and J by 3 bases, with 8 bases between them. The length of the CDR3 is 13 residues. Sequenced material: PBMCs or T cells enriched from blood (not recorded which). This chain links TRBV28 with TRBJ1-4, with D unclear. This receptor was taken from a woman between 25 and 40 years old who had recovered from COVID-19. The CDR3 DNA follows: TGTGCCAGCAGAACAGTTCCTAATGAAAAACTGTTTTTT. Amino acids: CASRTVPNEKLFF.